The source of this TCR beta chain is a study of molecular identifiers for immune sequencing clone quantification. TCRdb redid the calling of the PCR reads with MiXCR, one entry per CDR3 protein. The sample contains hundreds of thousands of distinct CDR3 sequences, under 25% of which appear only once. Germline loops: CDR1 SEHNR, CDR2 FQNEAQ (reference sequence). The CDR3 is 17 amino acids. The V segment lost 5 bases and the J segment 4 bases; nucleotides outside the gene matches: 15. Sorting isolated naive CD8 T cells as CD8+CD4-CCR7+CD45RA+ events. This chain uses TRBV7-9 with TRBJ2-3; 7 bases align to TRBD2. The sequence was obtained from a human donor in good health. Some libraries in this study had Jurkat cell RNA spiked in. Sequencing was done on a sample of naive CD8+ T cells from blood, with Jurkat cell RNA spiked in. Subset specified: FACS-sorted CD8+CD4-CCR7+CD45RA+ naive T cells. The CDR3 DNA reads as TGTGCCAGCAGCCCCCGGACGGGGGGAGATGAGGCAGATACGCAGTATTTT. This sequence encodes CASSPRTGGDEADTQYF.